This record covers a single TCR beta chain. The target antigen is unknown. The CDR3 contains 16 residues. CDR1 is SGHRS and CDR2 is YFSETQ in the germline V gene. Germline trimming cut 2 bases from V and 3 bases from J; bases unmatched to any gene: 10. The repertoire was sequenced with immunoSEQ multiplex PCR; TCRdb's copy has only in-frame clones and lacks some. The profile shows 30,000 to 45,000 clones, roughly 72% of them singletons. This sample is drawn from a study of radiotherapy plus CTLA-4 blockade in lung cancer. Findings of the study overall: Blood saw expansion of tumor-derived TCR clones after radiotherapy plus ipilimumab. Early shifts in blood T cell clones, with interferon-beta, reportedly predicted response best.

The rearrangement uses TRBV5-1 and TRBJ1-2, with 7 bases matching TRBD1. The clonotype was recovered from a human donor with non-small cell lung cancer who had stable disease on radiotherapy plus ipilimumab. The source material was peripheral blood, sampled from a patient treated with radiotherapy plus ipilimumab. The DNA for the CDR3 is TGCGCCAGCAGCTTAGGGTCCCGGACAGGCGACTATGGCTACACCTTC. Translating gives CASSLGSRTGDYGYTF.